This TCR beta chain was captured by sequencing in a study of vaccination and CD4 T cells after COVID-19. Across the whole study: Nasal swab PCR detected SARS-CoV-2 in convalescent patients, who comprised roughly nine mild cases and one severe case. According to the study, participants were given two doses of BNT162b2 or mRNA-1273 vaccine.

This clonotype has a single count. The target antigen is unknown. The time point is: late sampling 161 to 241 days after vaccination in a few convalescent patients. Study results and limitations: When vaccine-specific clones from convalescent patients were examined, 304 of 307 were spike mono-reactive. SARS-CoV-2-reactive clonotypes rose nonsignificantly, with the median going from approximately 21 to 40.

From the PCR reads, TCRdb called clonotypes with MiXCR, one entry per CDR3 protein. The data hold roughly 30,000 distinct CDR3 sequences, with 45% to 55% observed a single time. The germline V gene encodes CDR1 MDHEN and CDR2 SYDVKM. The CDR3 runs to 17 residues. Trimming took 6 bases from V and 2 from J; bases not matched to a gene: 13. This TCR derives from a human donor who had recovered from COVID-19. The source was CD4+ T cells from blood, collected about 7 months after SARS-CoV-2 vaccination. This chain uses TRBV28 with TRBJ2-1; TRBD1 matches 7 bases. CDR3 protein: CASSPGGTGGPYNEQFF. Written as DNA, the CDR3 is TGTGCCAGCAGCCCAGGGGGAACGGGTGGGCCCTACAATGAGCAGTTCTTC. The entire variable domain, with the rest obtained from reference TRBV28 and TRBJ2-1, is as follows: DVKVTQSSRYLVKRTGEKVFLECVQDMDHENMFWYRQDPGLGLRLIYFSYDVKMKEKGDIPEGYSVSREKKERFSLILESASTNQTSMYLCASSPGGTGGPYNEQFFGPGTRLTVL.